This TCR beta chain was sequenced in a study of T-cell memory formation after mild COVID-19. Study at large: Largely, TCR clusters stayed within a single donor.

This clonotype was seen a handful of times. Its cognate antigen is unknown. Libraries for TCRalpha and TCRbeta carried sample barcodes and unique molecular identifiers via 5'RACE. TCRdb reprocessed the 5' RACE reads with MiXCR, giving one entry per CDR3 protein. The repertoire holds 200,000 to 300,000 distinct CDR3 sequences, with around 17% as singletons. The CDR3 is 14 residues long. Trimming took 3 bases from V and 6 from J; bases not matched to a gene: 5. Study findings and constraints: The pre-infection memory compartment contained some responding clones, suggesting cross-reactive memory joined. Clones contracting over day 15 to 85 were CD4/CD8 balanced, with later expanders leaning CD4+.

The chain couples TRBV12-3 or TRBV12-4 to TRBJ2-5; 9 bases match TRBD1. The sequenced material came from PBMCs or a T cell subset sorted from them (not recorded which). This TCR came from a man aged 18-30 years who had mild COVID-19 (a few samples of this study predate the infection). Cell type and time point are not known. The chain's CDR3 is CASSFLGQGQTQYF. The CDR3 nucleotides read TGTGCCAGCAGTTTTCTCGGACAGGGGCAGACCCAGTACTTC.